A single sample is the source of the 6 T cell receptor beta chains below, sequenced in a study of blood T cell repertoires in COVID-19. TCRdb's copy holds only in-frame clones and misses some; the assay was immunoSEQ multiplex PCR. The sample lists some 520,000 clones, 89% occurring once. Source material: peripheral blood. These receptors originate from a man between 18 and 35 years old with COVID-19, enrolled during active disease.

This clone was seen once. The CDR3 sequence: CASSQRLAGDFTTDTQYF. In DNA, the CDR3 is TGCGCCAGCAGCCAAAGACTAGCGGGAGATTTTACGACAGATACGCAGTATTTT. V gene TRBV4-1 combines with J gene TRBJ2-3; 12 nucleotides agree with TRBD2. The junction had 9 bases not matched to a gene; V was cut back by 2 bases and J by 3 bases. The CDR3 has 18 residues. Germline values: CDR1 MGHRA, CDR2 YSYEKL.

The table lists this clone with a count of one. The chain employs TRBV5-1 and TRBJ2-1; D is possibly TRBD1 (6 bases). There are 15 residues in the CDR3. Germline-derived CDR1 and CDR2 are SGHRS and YFSETQ. V was shortened by 1 base and J by 0 bases, with 8 bases between the two germline ends. The CDR3 is CASSLQGSSYNEQFF. For the CDR3, the DNA is TGCGCCAGCAGCTTGCAGGGGAGCTCCTACAATGAGCAGTTCTTC.

This clone appeared a single time. J is TRBJ1-3 and V is TRBV9; a possible D gene is TRBD1 (5 bases). Germline CDR1 reads SGDLS; CDR2 reads YYNGEE. The CDR3 contains 16 residues. V was cut by 4 bases and J by 2 bases, with 16 bases left in between. CDR3 sequence reads: CASSSLGTGAGNTIYF. The CDR3 coding sequence is TGTGCCAGCAGCTCACTTGGAACAGGTGCTGGAAACACCATATATTTT.

This clone was counted ten times or more. The J gene is TRBJ2-7, the V gene TRBV18; TRBD1 agrees at 7 bases. J lost 3 bases, V lost 2 bases, and 16 bases had no gene match. The CDR3 contains 18 residues. The germline gives CDR1 KGHSH, CDR2 LQKENI. The CDR3 here is CASSPGLARQGHHYEQYF. CDR3 in DNA: TGTGCCAGCTCACCAGGTCTGGCTCGACAGGGACATCACTACGAGCAGTACTTC.

The chain is built from TRBV7-2 and TRBJ2-4, with D possibly TRBD2 on 5 matching bases. V was shortened by 2 bases and J by 1 base, with 12 bases between the two germline ends. The CDR3 has 16 residues. Per germline, CDR1 SGHTA and CDR2 FQGNSA. The CDR3 DNA sequence: TGTGCCAGCAGCTTAATAGGCTCGGGGGCCAAAAACATTCAGTACTTC. It codes for CASSLIGSGAKNIQYF.

Only one count was recorded for this clone. The chain recombines TRBV7-9 with TRBJ2-1; TRBD2 agrees at 8 bases. This CDR3 is built from 15 residues. V was clipped by 4 bases and J by 7 bases; unmatched bases: 9. The germline V gene encodes CDR1 SEHNR and CDR2 FQNEAQ (reference sequence). CDR3 sequence: CASSSERERPNEQFF. The CDR3 DNA reads as TGTGCCAGCAGCTCTGAGCGGGAGAGACCGAATGAGCAGTTCTTC.